A selection of T cell receptor beta chains follows, all from one sample in a study of neurological immune-mediated disorders. From the 5' RACE reads, TCRdb called clonotypes with MiXCR, one entry per CDR3 protein. This sample has about 55,000 distinct CDR3 sequences, with about 3.5% found just once. Sequenced input: PBMCs. The source of these receptors is a young man with multiple sclerosis. Each CDR3 is given with its conserved first and last residue. A D gene is named only where the DNA matches it firmly. The size of a clone is reported for some rows only, either as once, few or many, or as a class for expanded clones.

>TRBJ1-1|TRBV20-1|15|many|.
TGCAGTGCTAGAGATCTACCGTCACCGAACACTGAAGCTTTCTTT
CSARDLPSPNTEAFF
>TRBJ2-1|TRBV9|15|many|.
TGTGCCAGCAGCCCTGGACGGACCTCCTACAATGAGCAGTTCTTC
CASSPGRTSYNEQFF
>TRBJ2-1|TRBV4-1|15|many|TRBD2
TGCGCCAGCAGCCAAGAGGGACTAGCGGGAGTTGAGCAGTTCTTC
CASSQEGLAGVEQFF
>TRBJ2-3|TRBV3-1|14|many|.
TGTGCCAGCAGCCCCGGGACCCCCGGGGATACGCAGTATTTT
CASSPGTPGDTQYF
>TRBJ2-1|TRBV11-3|15|many|TRBD2
TGTGCCAGCAGCTTAAAACTAGCGAGCTACAATGAGCAGTTCTTC
CASSLKLASYNEQFF
>TRBJ2-6|TRBV7-6|18|many|.
TGTGCCAGCAGCCCTCCCGGGACTTCAAGCTCTGGGGCCAACGTCCTGACTTTC
CASSPPGTSSSGANVLTF
>TRBJ2-3|TRBV12-3/TRBV12-4|12|many|.
TGTGCCAGCAGTTTTAATGCAGATACGCAGTATTTT
CASSFNADTQYF
>TRBJ1-2|TRBV11-2|14|many|.
TGTGCCAGCAGCGAAGTCGCAGGGGACTATGGCTACACCTTC
CASSEVAGDYGYTF
>TRBJ2-1|TRBV20-1|12|many|.
TGCAGTGCTAGAGATCTGGGCAATGAGCAGTTCTTC
CSARDLGNEQFF
>TRBJ2-7|TRBV4-2|15|many|.
TGTGCCAGCAGCCAGCCGGTCTCAGCAGGGGAGGAGCAGTACTTC
CASSQPVSAGEEQYF
>TRBJ1-1|TRBV20-1|13|many|.
TGCAGGGCCCGGTCGGATCGCGACACTGAAGCTTTCTTT
CRARSDRDTEAFF
>TRBJ2-7|TRBV20-1|13|many|TRBD2
TGCAGTGCTCCCACTAGCGGGGTGTACGAGCAGTACTTC
CSAPTSGVYEQYF
>TRBJ1-2|TRBV28|12|many|.
TGTGCCAGTCAGCAGGGTGAGAGTGGCTACACCTTC
CASQQGESGYTF
>TRBJ2-3|TRBV7-9|18|many|TRBD2
TGTGCCAGCAGCTTAGTCCCAGCGGGGTGGATGGATCCAGATACGCAGTATTTT
CASSLVPAGWMDPDTQYF
>TRBJ1-2|TRBV7-9|15|many|.
TGTGCCAGCAGCTTAAGAGCCCCGGGAGACTATGGCTACACCTTC
CASSLRAPGDYGYTF
>TRBJ1-4|TRBV12-3/TRBV12-4|15|many|.
TGTGCCAGCAGTTTGGTCCCATTCCTTAATGAAAAACTGTTTTTT
CASSLVPFLNEKLFF
>TRBJ1-3|TRBV7-8|12|many|.
TGTGCCAGCAGCTTAGTCGGAAACACCATATATTTT
CASSLVGNTIYF
>TRBJ2-2|TRBV14|15|many|.
TGTGCCAGCAGCCGGGCAGGGATTAACACCGGGGAGCTGTTTTTT
CASSRAGINTGELFF
>TRBJ1-2|TRBV19|13|many|.
TGTGCCAGTAGCAAGGGGCCCCCCTATGGCTACACCTTC
CASSKGPPYGYTF
>TRBJ1-1|TRBV4-1|15|few|TRBD1
TGCGCCAGCAGCCTGCAGGGGGTCGCAACCGCTGAAGCTTTCTTT
CASSLQGVATAEAFF
>TRBJ2-7|TRBV3-1|15|many|TRBD1
TGTGCCAGCAGTCTAAGAGGGACAGGCCCCTACGAGCAGTACTTC
CASSLRGTGPYEQYF
>TRBJ2-1|TRBV29-1|13|many|TRBD1
TGCAGCGGGGCCGGGACAGGGGTCAATGAGCAGTTCTTC
CSGAGTGVNEQFF
>TRBJ2-5|TRBV5-5|16|many|TRBD2
TGTGCCAGCAGTCCCATCCGGACTAGCGGGGGGGAGACCCAGTACTTC
CASSPIRTSGGETQYF
>TRBJ1-1|TRBV7-2|15|many|TRBD1
TGTGCCAGCAGCCCACACTCCATAGACAGGGTCGGAGCTTTCTTT
CASSPHSIDRVGAFF
>TRBJ2-2|TRBV28|13|many|TRBD1
TGTGCCAGCAGACAACAGGGGGCCGGGGAGCTGTTTTTT
CASRQQGAGELFF
>TRBJ1-1|TRBV6-1|15|many|.
TGTGCCAGCAGTGACGCGCCTAGAGGGAACACTGAAGCTTTCTTT
CASSDAPRGNTEAFF
>TRBJ2-7|TRBV5-1|14|many|.
TGCGCCAGCAGCCGAAATTCCGGGACGTCCGAGCAGTACTTC
CASSRNSGTSEQYF
>TRBJ2-3|TRBV6-5|14|many|TRBD1
TGTGCCAGCAGTGCTCAGGGGGTGCCAGATACGCAGTATTTT
CASSAQGVPDTQYF
>TRBJ2-6|TRBV28|17|many|TRBD1
TGTGCCAGCAACTATGGACAGGGTCGCTCTGGGGCCAACGTCCTGACTTTC
CASNYGQGRSGANVLTF
>TRBJ1-1|TRBV12-3/TRBV12-4|15|many|.
TGTGCCAGCAGCTTCGGGGATAACCGGAACACTGAAGCTTTCTTT
CASSFGDNRNTEAFF
>TRBJ2-7|TRBV5-1|13|many|.
TGCGCCAGCAGCCTTGGGGACACCTACGAGCAGTACTTC
CASSLGDTYEQYF
>TRBJ1-2|TRBV28|13|many|TRBD1
TGTGCCAGCACCGGGACAGGCTACTATGGCTACACCTTC
CASTGTGYYGYTF
>TRBJ2-5|TRBV11-2|15|many|.
TGTGCCAGCAGCCCTCCGGGACCGGGCCAAGAGACCCAGTACTTC
CASSPPGPGQETQYF
>TRBJ1-5|TRBV29-1|13|many|.
TGCAGCGTGCGGGATGTACCAAATCAGCCCCAGCATTTT
CSVRDVPNQPQHF
>TRBJ2-6|TRBV7-2|15|many|TRBD2
TGTGCCAGCAGCTACTATAGCGGGACCGAATGGAACCTGACTTTC
CASSYYSGTEWNLTF
>TRBJ2-3|TRBV20-1|13|many|.
TGCAGTGCTAGAGATAGGCGGGCAGATACGCAGTATTTT
CSARDRRADTQYF
>TRBJ1-1|TRBV27|16|few|.
TGTGCCAGCAGTTTTTGGAGGGAGGGTAGAGGCACTGAAGCTTTCTTT
CASSFWREGRGTEAFF
>TRBJ1-1|TRBV12-3/TRBV12-4|13|many|.
TGTGCCAGCAGTTTAGCGGGAATCACTGAAGCTTTCTTT
CASSLAGITEAFF
>TRBJ2-3|TRBV27|16|.|TRBD2
TGTGCCAGCAGTTTATATAGCGGGAGGGATGGAGATACGCAGTATTTT
CASSLYSGRDGDTQYF
>TRBJ2-3|TRBV12-3/TRBV12-4|13|many|.
TGTGCCAGCAGTTTGGTATACACAGATACGCAGTATTTT
CASSLVYTDTQYF
>TRBJ2-7|TRBV7-6|18|few|TRBD1
TGTGCCAGCAGCTTCGGGACAGGGGACCTTTCGAAGCTACAAGAGCAGTACTTC
CASSFGTGDLSKLQEQYF
>TRBJ2-1|TRBV7-3|16|.|TRBD2
TGTGCCAGCAGCTTAAATGGCGGGAGTTCCTACAATGAGCAGTTCTTC
CASSLNGGSSYNEQFF
>TRBJ2-1|TRBV4-2|14|many|TRBD2
TGTGCCAGTAATAGCGGGGGGGCTTGGAATGAGCAGTTCTTC
CASNSGGAWNEQFF
>TRBJ1-1|TRBV9|13|.|.
TGTGCCAGCGCACAGGGAAGGAACACTGAAGCTTTCTTT
CASAQGRNTEAFF
>TRBJ1-2|TRBV6-5|15|many|.
TGTGCCAGCAGTTACTCAGCGGGCAGGGGACGTGGCTACACCTTC
CASSYSAGRGRGYTF
>TRBJ1-1|TRBV20-1|13|many|.
TGCAGTGCTAGGCACAGGGAGAACACTGAAGCTTTCTTT
CSARHRENTEAFF